These 15 T cell receptor beta chains were all obtained from the same sample, sequenced in a study of OX40 agonist ivuxolimab in advanced cancers. Sequenced by immunoSEQ multiplex PCR; TCRdb stores in-frame clones only, minus some. The sample shows 55,000 to 85,000 clones, 87% of them seen only once. Sequences were derived from CD4+ or CD8+ T cells sorted from blood, sampled in a trial of the OX40 agonist ivuxolimab. These receptors came from an adult with an advanced solid tumor such as melanoma, head and neck, liver or kidney cancer.

This chain links TRBV30 with TRBJ1-2, with D possibly being TRBD1 (5 bases). Germline CDR1 is GTSNPN and CDR2 is SVGIG (reference sequence). The CDR3 extends over 14 amino acids. V was cut by 2 bases and J by 3 bases, with 13 bases left in between. The CDR3 here is CAWSRAGFDYGYTF. The CDR3 DNA sequence: TGTGCCTGGAGTCGGGCAGGGTTCGACTATGGCTACACCTTC.

The V and J genes are TRBV6-6 and TRBJ2-2; TRBD2 aligns across 14 bases. CDR1 and CDR2 from the germline V gene are MNHNY and SVGAGI (reference sequence). The CDR3 consists of 16 residues. V dropped 5 bases and J dropped 6; count of bases not matched to a gene: 5. CDR3 bases: TGTGCCAGCAGTAAAGGGACTAGCGGGAGCGCCGGGGAGCTGTTTTTT. The encoded protein is CASSKGTSGSAGELFF.

The rearrangement joins TRBV6-6 to TRBJ1-2; D gene ambiguous. CDR1 MNHNY and CDR2 SVGAGI come from the germline V gene (reference sequence). V was trimmed by 3 bases and J by 5 bases, leaving 13 bases between them. The CDR3 has 14 amino acids. The CDR3 DNA reads as TGTGCCAGCAGTTATGGGATGAGGGAGTATGGCTACACCTTC. Protein product: CASSYGMREYGYTF.

The chain has TRBV28 and TRBJ1-1; D remains ambiguous. The V end was cut by 3 bases, the J end by 4 bases, with 12 bases between. CDR3 length: 14 amino acids. The germline CDR1 and CDR2 sequences are MDHEN and SYDVKM. The CDR3 coding sequence is TGTGCCAGCAGTTTTCCTGGGTTCGTCACTGAAGCTTTCTTT. It yields the protein CASSFPGFVTEAFF.

This clone was counted ten times or more. The genes are TRBV5-6 and TRBJ1-5; a possible D gene is TRBD1 (6 bases). Germline-derived CDR1 and CDR2 are SGHDT and YYEEEE. The CDR3 length is 16 residues. V gave up 4 bases and J gave up 2 bases, with 16 bases separating them. The CDR3 here is CASSTRTDVRNQPQHF. The CDR3 nucleotides are TGTGCCAGCAGCACCAGGACAGATGTCCGCAATCAGCCCCAGCATTTT.

This clone occurred once. This rearrangement joins TRBV6-5 to TRBJ1-4, with D possibly being TRBD1 (5 bases). Per germline, CDR1 MNHEY and CDR2 SVGAGI. The V gene lost 0 bases and the J gene lost 6 bases, with 8 bases spanning the gap. This CDR3 has 14 residues. The CDR3 nucleotides are TGTGCCAGCAGTTACTCGAAGGGGCATGAAAAACTGTTTTTT. It yields the protein CASSYSKGHEKLFF.

This sequence joins TRBV5-4 and TRBJ2-3; 9 bases are shared with TRBD1. The CDR3 contains 14 residues. The germline V gene has CDR1 SGHNT and CDR2 YYREEE (reference sequence). After removal of 3 bases from V and 1 base from J, the junction contained 0 bases not matched to a gene. The CDR3 DNA follows: TGTGCCAGCAGCTGGGACAGGGGCACAGATACGCAGTATTTT. Its translation: CASSWDRGTDTQYF.

The chain employs TRBV5-1 and TRBJ1-3; 9 bases line up with TRBD1. The germline gives CDR1 SGHRS, CDR2 YFSETQ. The CDR3 is made up of 17 amino acids. V lost 0 bases to trimming and J lost 0 bases; unmatched junction nucleotides: 4. The CDR3 nucleotides are TGCGCCAGCAGCTTGGGGACAGGGGCCCGCTCTGGAAACACCATATATTTT. Its translation: CASSLGTGARSGNTIYF.

V gene TRBV7-6 combines with J gene TRBJ1-1; no reliable D call. The length of the CDR3 is 14 residues. V was cut by 0 bases and J by 3 bases, with 8 bases left in between. The germline V gene encodes CDR1 SGHVS and CDR2 FNYEAQ. The DNA of the CDR3 is TGTGCCAGCAGCTTAGCGTCCAGCTACACTGAAGCTTTCTTT. This translates into CASSLASSYTEAFF.

The V call is TRBV9, the J call TRBJ2-3, with 9 bases aligning to TRBD2. This CDR3 contains 14 residues. Germline V lookup: CDR1 SGDLS, CDR2 YYNGEE. V shed 2 bases and J 8 bases; nucleotides not matched to a gene: 6. The CDR3: CASSVAGGQGTQYF. CDR3 DNA: TGTGCCAGCAGCGTCGCGGGGGGGCAAGGTACGCAGTATTTT.

The chain combines TRBV20-1 with TRBJ2-5; D gene unclear. The end of the DNA fits TRBJ2-7 better, so the J call may be wrong. Germline CDR1 DFQATT, CDR2 SNEGSKA (reference sequence). There are 11 residues in the CDR3. The CDR3 reads CSASDGNEQYF. CDR3 nucleotide sequence: TGCAGTGCTAGCGACGGAAACGAGCAGTACTTC.

The chain couples TRBV6-5 to TRBJ2-3; 10 bases are shared with TRBD2. The V gene end was trimmed by 4 bases and the J gene end by 3 bases; junction bases not matched to a gene: 7. Germline V CDR1 and CDR2: MNHEY, SVGAGI. The CDR3 is 16 amino acids. The CDR3 nucleotides read TGTGCCAGCAGTTCCCCGGCTAGCGGGAGAACAGATACGCAGTATTTT. Its translation: CASSSPASGRTDTQYF.

The V call is TRBV5-1, the J call TRBJ2-3; TRBD2 matches 11 bases. This CDR3 region has 15 residues. Trimming removed 2 bases from V and 1 base from J; junction bases left unmatched: 0. CDR1 is SGHRS, CDR2 YFSETQ, per germline. The CDR3 DNA follows: TGCGCCAGCAGCTTACTAGCGGGGGGCACAGATACGCAGTATTTT. Protein: CASSLLAGGTDTQYF.

This chain connects TRBV5-1 to TRBJ2-7, with 8 positions matching TRBD2. V was pared by 2 bases and J by 7 bases, with 20 bases of the junction left unmatched. Germline V gives CDR1 SGHRS, CDR2 YFSETQ. The CDR3 contains 18 residues. CDR3 nucleotide sequence: TGCGCCAGCAGCTTAGTCTTTGGAGACGGGGGGGCTCGGAGGGAGCAGTACTTC. Its protein is CASSLVFGDGGARREQYF. Full variable domain (outside the CDR3, taken from reference TRBV5-1 and TRBJ2-7): KAGVTQTPRYLIKTRGQQVTLSCSPISGHRSVSWYQQTPGQGLQFLFEYFSETQRNKGNFPGRFSGRQFSNSRSEMNVSTLELGDSALYLCASSLVFGDGGARREQYFGPGTRLTVT.

This chain links TRBV10-3 with TRBJ2-2, with D unresolved. V was pared by 2 bases and J by 7 bases, with 5 bases between. The CDR3 totals 12 residues. The germline V gene encodes CDR1 ENHRY and CDR2 SYGVKD. Here the CDR3 reads CAISERVGELFF. DNA for the CDR3: TGTGCCATCAGTGAGAGGGTCGGGGAGCTGTTTTTT.